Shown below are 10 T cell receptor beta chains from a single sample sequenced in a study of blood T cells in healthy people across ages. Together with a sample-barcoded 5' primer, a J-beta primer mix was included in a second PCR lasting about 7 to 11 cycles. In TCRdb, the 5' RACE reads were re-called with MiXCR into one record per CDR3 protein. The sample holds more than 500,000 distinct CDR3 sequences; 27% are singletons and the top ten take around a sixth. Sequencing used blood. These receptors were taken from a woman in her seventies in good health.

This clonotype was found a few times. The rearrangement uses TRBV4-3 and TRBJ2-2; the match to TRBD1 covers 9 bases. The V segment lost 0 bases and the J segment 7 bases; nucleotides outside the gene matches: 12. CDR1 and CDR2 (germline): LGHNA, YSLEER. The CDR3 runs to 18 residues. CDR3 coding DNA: TGCGCCAGCAGCCAAGATCCTTCAGGGGACAGGGTAGGCGGGGAGCTGTTTTTT. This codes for CASSQDPSGDRVGGELFF.

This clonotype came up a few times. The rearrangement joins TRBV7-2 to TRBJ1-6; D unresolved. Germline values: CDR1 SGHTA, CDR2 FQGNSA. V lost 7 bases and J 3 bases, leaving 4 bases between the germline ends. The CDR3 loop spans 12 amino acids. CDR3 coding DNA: TGTGCCAGCAAGGTCTATAATTCACCCCTCCACTTT. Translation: CASKVYNSPLHF.

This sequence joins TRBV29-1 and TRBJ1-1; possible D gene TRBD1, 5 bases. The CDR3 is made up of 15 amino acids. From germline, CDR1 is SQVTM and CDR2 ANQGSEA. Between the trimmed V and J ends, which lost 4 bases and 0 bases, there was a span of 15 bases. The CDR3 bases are TGCAGCGTTGGCCCAACAGGCCCTATGAACACTGAAGCTTTCTTT. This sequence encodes CSVGPTGPMNTEAFF. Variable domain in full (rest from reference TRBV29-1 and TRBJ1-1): SAVISQKPSRDICQRGTSLTIQCQVDSQVTMMFWYRQQPGQSLTLIATANQGSEATYESGFVIDKFPISRPNLTFSTLTVSNMSPEDSSIYLCSVGPTGPMNTEAFFGQGTRLTVV.

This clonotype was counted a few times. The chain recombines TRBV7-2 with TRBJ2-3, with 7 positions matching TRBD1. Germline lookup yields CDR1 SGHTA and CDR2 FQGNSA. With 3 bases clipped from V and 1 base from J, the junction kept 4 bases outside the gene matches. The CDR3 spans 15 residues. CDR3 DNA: TGTGCCAGCAGCTTTACCGGGACAGGCACAGATACGCAGTATTTT. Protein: CASSFTGTGTDTQYF.

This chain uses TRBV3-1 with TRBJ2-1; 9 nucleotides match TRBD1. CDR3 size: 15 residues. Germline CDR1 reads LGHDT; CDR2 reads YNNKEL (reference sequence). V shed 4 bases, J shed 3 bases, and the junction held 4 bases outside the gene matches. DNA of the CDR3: TGTGCCAGCAGCCCGTACAGGGGGCTCTACAATGAGCAGTTCTTC. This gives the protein CASSPYRGLYNEQFF.

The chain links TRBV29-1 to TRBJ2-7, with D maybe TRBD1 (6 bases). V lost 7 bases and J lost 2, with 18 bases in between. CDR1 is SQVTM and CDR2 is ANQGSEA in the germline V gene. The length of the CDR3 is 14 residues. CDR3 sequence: CSAVASDRPYEQYF. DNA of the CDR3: TGCAGCGCTGTTGCGTCGGACAGACCCTACGAGCAGTACTTC.

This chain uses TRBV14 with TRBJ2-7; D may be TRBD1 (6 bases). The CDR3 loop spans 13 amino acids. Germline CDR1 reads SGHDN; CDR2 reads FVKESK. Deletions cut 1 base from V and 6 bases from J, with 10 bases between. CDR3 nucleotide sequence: TGTGCCAGCAGCCAAGCAGGGGCGGGCGAGCAGTACTTC. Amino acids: CASSQAGAGEQYF.

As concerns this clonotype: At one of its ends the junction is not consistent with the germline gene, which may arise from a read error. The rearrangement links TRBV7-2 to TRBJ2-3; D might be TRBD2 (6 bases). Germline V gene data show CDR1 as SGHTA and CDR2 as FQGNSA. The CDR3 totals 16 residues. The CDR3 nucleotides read TGTGCCAGCAGCCCCAATTCGGGGGTGGTTTCAGATACGCTGTATTTT. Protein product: CASSPNSGVVSDTLYF.

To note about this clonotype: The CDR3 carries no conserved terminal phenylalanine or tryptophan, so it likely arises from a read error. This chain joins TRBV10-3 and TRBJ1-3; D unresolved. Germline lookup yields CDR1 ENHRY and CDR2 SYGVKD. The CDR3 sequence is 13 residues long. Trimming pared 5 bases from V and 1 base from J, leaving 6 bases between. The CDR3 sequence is CAISTPSGNTIYL. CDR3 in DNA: TGTGCCATCAGTACCCCTTCTGGAAACACCATATATCTT.

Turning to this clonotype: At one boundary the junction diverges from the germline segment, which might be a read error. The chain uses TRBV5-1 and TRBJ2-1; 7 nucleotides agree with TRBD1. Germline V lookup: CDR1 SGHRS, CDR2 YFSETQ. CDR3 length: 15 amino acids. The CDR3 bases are TGCGCCAGCAGTTCACAGGGGCCTGCCTACAATGGGCAGTTCTTC. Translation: CASSSQGPAYNGQFF.